The rows below give T cell receptor beta chains drawn from one sample of a study of shared clonotypes between healthy human individuals. Repertoires were generated with immunoSEQ multiplex PCR, while TCRdb's copy carries only in-frame clones and drops some. The data contain 2 million to 2.5 million clones, more than 80% of them singletons. Sequenced sample: naive CD4+ T cells from PBMCs. The receptors come from a man younger than 35 in good health. Some clones in this sample may be carry-over from other donors' samples. The CDR3 runs from the conserved cysteine through the conserved F or W. A D gene is named only where the DNA matches it firmly. Rows may omit the clone size; those that give it use once, few, many or a size class.

TRBD2	TRBJ2-3	-	TRBV18	CASSPRLAGGQAPTDTQYF	TGTGCCAGCTCCCCTCGACTAGCGGGAGGCCAAGCCCCCACAGATACGCAGTATTTT
TRBD2	TRBJ2-7	-	TRBV18	CASSPTIAGGFYEQYF	TGTGCCAGCTCACCCACGATAGCGGGAGGGTTCTACGAGCAGTACTTC
TRBD1	TRBJ2-7	-	TRBV2	CASSTGGTGTEQYF	TGTGCCAGCAGTACGGGCGGGACAGGGACCGAGCAGTACTTC
TRBD2	TRBJ2-1	-	TRBV28	CASSFASGYRYNEQFF	TGTGCCAGCAGTTTCGCTAGCGGGTACCGCTACAATGAGCAGTTCTTC
-	TRBJ1-1	-	TRBV28	CASTTIRFSGNTEAFF	TGTGCCAGCACCACTATACGTTTCAGCGGTAACACTGAAGCTTTCTTT
TRBD1	TRBJ1-2	-	TRBV18	CASSQGGTEVYGYTF	TGTGCCAGCTCCCAAGGGGGGACAGAGGTGTATGGCTACACCTTC
TRBD1	TRBJ2-5	-	TRBV5-6	CASSWAGQGNQETQYF	TGTGCCAGCAGCTGGGCGGGACAGGGAAACCAAGAGACCCAGTACTTC
-	TRBJ2-1	-	TRBV5-4	CASTTGQRATDEQFF	TGTGCCAGCACTACGGGACAGCGGGCGACGGATGAGCAGTTCTTC
-	TRBJ2-3	-	TRBV19	CASSIVTAVTGTQYF	TGTGCCAGTAGTATAGTAACAGCGGTCACGGGTACGCAGTATTTT
-	TRBJ1-5	once	TRBV5-1	CASSLARDSRKKNSNQPQHF	TGCGCCAGCAGCTTGGCCCGGGACTCCAGAAAAAAAAATAGCAATCAGCCCCAGCATTTT
-	TRBJ1-6	-	TRBV5-6	CASSLDRLGNSPLHF	TGTGCCAGCAGCTTGGACAGGTTGGGAAATTCACCCCTCCACTTT
-	TRBJ2-7	-	TRBV6-5	CASSPRGNYEQYF	TGTGCCAGCAGCCCCCGAGGGAACTACGAGCAGTACTTC
TRBD1	TRBJ1-2	-	TRBV5-6	CASSLPAGTGMRGGYTF	TGTGCCAGCAGCTTACCGGCCGGGACAGGGATGAGGGGGGGCTACACCTTC
-	TRBJ2-7	-	TRBV6-6	CASSYETTYEQYF	TGTGCCAGCAGTTATGAAACCACCTACGAGCAGTACTTC
-	TRBJ2-1	-	TRBV29-1	CSVDSRTYNEQFF	TGCAGCGTTGACTCCAGGACCTACAATGAGCAGTTCTTC
TRBD1	TRBJ1-6	-	TRBV29-1	CSVKQGAGSPLHF	TGCAGCGTGAAACAGGGGGCCGGTTCACCCCTCCACTTT
TRBD2	TRBJ2-3	-	TRBV28	CASSLASGRARTDTQYF	TGTGCCAGCAGTTTAGCTAGCGGGAGGGCCCGAACAGATACGCAGTATTTT
-	TRBJ2-3	-	TRBV20-1	CSARGRGTQYF	TGCAGTGCTAGGGGTAGAGGTACGCAGTATTTT
-	TRBJ2-2	-	TRBV27	CASRPTYGFTGELFF	TGTGCCAGCAGGCCTACATACGGGTTCACCGGGGAGCTGTTTTTT
TRBD1	TRBJ2-3	-	TRBV28	CASSTGGSTDTQYF	TGTGCCAGCTCAACAGGGGGATCCACAGATACGCAGTATTTT
TRBD1	TRBJ1-2	-	TRBV27	CASRHSTGGVYGYTF	TGTGCCAGCAGGCATTCGACAGGGGGCGTCTATGGCTACACCTTC
-	TRBJ2-7	-	TRBV10-3	CAISGGGLAYAQYF	TGTGCCATCAGTGGAGGGGGATTAGCCTACGCGCAGTACTTC
-	TRBJ1-1	-	TRBV4-3	CASSQDYWGAHMNTEAFF	TGCGCCAGCAGCCAAGATTATTGGGGGGCCCATATGAACACTGAAGCTTTCTTT
TRBD1	TRBJ1-1	-	TRBV5-1	CASSFWTGLNTEAFF	TGCGCCAGCAGCTTCTGGACAGGGCTGAACACTGAAGCTTTCTTT
TRBD2	TRBJ2-3	-	TRBV9	CASSEGLAGVADTQYF	TGTGCCAGCAGCGAGGGACTAGCGGGAGTCGCAGATACGCAGTATTTT
-	TRBJ1-3	-	TRBV28	CASSFAGYSGNTIYF	TGTGCCAGCAGTTTCGCAGGTTACTCTGGAAACACCATATATTTT
-	TRBJ2-7	once	TRBV19	CASIDAYYSYEQYF	TGTGCCAGTATTGATGCCTACTACTCCTACGAGCAGTACTTC
-	TRBJ1-4	few	TRBV2	CASSWEAQANEKLFF	TGTGCCAGCAGTTGGGAGGCTCAAGCTAATGAAAAACTGTTTTTT
TRBD1	TRBJ2-7	-	TRBV7-8	CASSNRDRGTYEQYF	TGTGCCAGCAGCAATAGGGACAGGGGTACCTACGAGCAGTACTTC
-	TRBJ2-3	-	TRBV7-3	CASSPIGDSTDTQYF	TGTGCCAGCAGCCCTATCGGGGATAGCACAGATACGCAGTATTTT
-	TRBJ1-1	-	TRBV6-6	CASSRTEAFF	TGTGCCAGCAGTAGAACTGAAGCTTTCTTT
TRBD1	TRBJ1-1	-	TRBV27	CASSPGQGGFMNTEAFF	TGTGCCAGCAGTCCTGGACAGGGGGGATTCATGAACACTGAAGCTTTCTTT
-	TRBJ2-7	-	TRBV6-5	CASSYSGGAGYEQYF	TGTGCCAGCAGTTACTCAGGCGGGGCCGGCTACGAGCAGTACTTC
-	TRBJ2-6	-	TRBV19	CASSPSPGRPSVLTF	TGTGCCAGTAGTCCCTCACCGGGACGGCCGAGCGTCCTGACTTTC
TRBD1	TRBJ2-1	-	TRBV9	CASSPRTGAYNEQFF	TGTGCCAGCAGCCCCCGGACAGGGGCGTACAATGAGCAGTTCTTC
-	TRBJ2-5	-	TRBV28	CASSLVRVRAQYF	TGTGCCAGCAGTTTGGTCAGGGTCCGGGCCCAGTACTTC
TRBD1	TRBJ1-2	once	TRBV7-2	CASSLAGQGLGYTF	TGTGCCAGCAGCTTAGCGGGACAGGGGTTAGGCTACACCTTC
-	TRBJ2-7	-	TRBV7-9	CASSFGGTAEQYF	TGTGCCAGCAGCTTCGGGGGCACGGCGGAGCAGTACTTC
-	TRBJ2-1	-	TRBV5-1	CASSSYRDPQFF	TGCGCCAGCAGCTCCTACCGGGACCCGCAGTTCTTC
-	TRBJ1-2	-	TRBV7-9	CASRGVTDGYGGYTF	TGTGCCAGCAGGGGGGTGACAGATGGTTATGGTGGCTACACCTTC
-	TRBJ2-7	-	TRBV7-2	CASSRTGATYEQYF	TGTGCCAGCAGCCGGACCGGGGCCACCTACGAGCAGTACTTC
-	TRBJ2-7	once	TRBV10-1	CASSPGPSREQYF	TGCGCCAGCAGTCCGGGACCATCCAGGGAGCAGTACTTC
TRBD1	TRBJ1-1	-	TRBV27	CASSLRQGRANTEAFF	TGTGCCAGCAGTTTAAGACAGGGAAGGGCGAACACTGAAGCTTTCTTT
-	TRBJ2-5	-	TRBV30	CAWLAPQETQYF	TGTGCCTGGTTAGCGCCACAAGAGACCCAGTACTTC
TRBD2	TRBJ2-3	once	TRBV7-3	CASSLLAGDRTDTQYF	TGTGCCAGCAGCTTACTAGCGGGAGATCGTACAGATACGCAGTATTTT
TRBD2	TRBJ2-2	-	TRBV30	CAWTSGLRTGELFF	TGTGCCTGGACTAGCGGGCTGCGAACCGGGGAGCTGTTTTTT
-	TRBJ2-7	-	TRBV14	CASSQESAGWAYEQYF	TGTGCCAGCAGCCAAGAAAGTGCTGGGTGGGCCTACGAGCAGTACTTC
TRBD1	TRBJ1-1	-	TRBV6-6	CASKTGGEIPEAFF	TGTGCCAGCAAAACAGGGGGCGAGATTCCTGAAGCTTTCTTT
TRBD1	TRBJ1-1	-	TRBV7-6	CASSARQGWMNTEAFF	TGTGCCAGCAGCGCACGACAGGGATGGATGAACACTGAAGCTTTCTTT
TRBD2	TRBJ2-7	-	TRBV18	CASSPGTSGLPYEQYF	TGTGCCAGCTCACCTGGGACTAGCGGGCTCCCCTACGAGCAGTACTTC
TRBD2	TRBJ2-5	-	TRBV28	CASTRGGPQETQYF	TGTGCCAGCACCCGGGGGGGCCCCCAAGAGACCCAGTACTTC
-	TRBJ1-1	-	TRBV11-2	CASSYGALGTEAFF	TGTGCCAGCAGCTACGGGGCGCTGGGCACTGAAGCTTTCTTT
TRBD2	TRBJ2-3	once	TRBV4-1	CASSPTEREVTDTQYF	TGCGCCAGCAGCCCCACCGAGCGGGAGGTTACAGATACGCAGTATTTT
-	TRBJ1-1	-	TRBV7-3	CASSHGSSRATEAFF	TGTGCCAGCAGCCATGGTAGTTCCAGGGCCACTGAAGCTTTCTTT
TRBD2	TRBJ2-1	-	TRBV6-6	CASSGTSLWNEQFF	TGTGCCAGCAGCGGGACTAGCCTATGGAATGAGCAGTTCTTC
-	TRBJ2-3	-	TRBV5-1	CASSKPGADFTDTQYF	TGCGCCAGCAGCAAACCAGGGGCCGATTTCACAGATACGCAGTATTTT
TRBD1	TRBJ1-3	-	TRBV5-1	CASGPGQGGGNTIYF	TGCGCCAGCGGACCGGGACAGGGGGGAGGAAACACCATATATTTT
-	TRBJ1-1	once	TRBV5-1	CASSPLAGPGAEAFF	TGCGCCAGCAGCCCCTTGGCAGGGCCGGGGGCCGAAGCTTTCTTT
TRBD2	TRBJ2-7	-	TRBV5-1	CASTRGGAYEQYF	TGCGCCAGCACTCGTGGGGGGGCCTACGAGCAGTACTTC
TRBD1	TRBJ1-5	-	TRBV9	CASSVEGQRYEPQHF	TGTGCCAGCAGCGTAGAGGGACAGCGCTATGAGCCCCAGCATTTT